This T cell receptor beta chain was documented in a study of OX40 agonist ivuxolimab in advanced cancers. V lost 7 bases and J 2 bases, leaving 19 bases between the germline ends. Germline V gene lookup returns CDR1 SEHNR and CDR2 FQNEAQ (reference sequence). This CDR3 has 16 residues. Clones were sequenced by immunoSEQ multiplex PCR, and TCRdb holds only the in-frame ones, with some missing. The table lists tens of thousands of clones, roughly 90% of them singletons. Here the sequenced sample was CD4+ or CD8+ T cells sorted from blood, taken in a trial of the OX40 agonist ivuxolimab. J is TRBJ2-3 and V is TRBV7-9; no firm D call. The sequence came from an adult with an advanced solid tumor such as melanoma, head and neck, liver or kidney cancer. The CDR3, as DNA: TGTGCCAGCACCATCGGATGGGCTCTCTTCACAGATACGCAGTATTTT. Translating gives CASTIGWALFTDTQYF.